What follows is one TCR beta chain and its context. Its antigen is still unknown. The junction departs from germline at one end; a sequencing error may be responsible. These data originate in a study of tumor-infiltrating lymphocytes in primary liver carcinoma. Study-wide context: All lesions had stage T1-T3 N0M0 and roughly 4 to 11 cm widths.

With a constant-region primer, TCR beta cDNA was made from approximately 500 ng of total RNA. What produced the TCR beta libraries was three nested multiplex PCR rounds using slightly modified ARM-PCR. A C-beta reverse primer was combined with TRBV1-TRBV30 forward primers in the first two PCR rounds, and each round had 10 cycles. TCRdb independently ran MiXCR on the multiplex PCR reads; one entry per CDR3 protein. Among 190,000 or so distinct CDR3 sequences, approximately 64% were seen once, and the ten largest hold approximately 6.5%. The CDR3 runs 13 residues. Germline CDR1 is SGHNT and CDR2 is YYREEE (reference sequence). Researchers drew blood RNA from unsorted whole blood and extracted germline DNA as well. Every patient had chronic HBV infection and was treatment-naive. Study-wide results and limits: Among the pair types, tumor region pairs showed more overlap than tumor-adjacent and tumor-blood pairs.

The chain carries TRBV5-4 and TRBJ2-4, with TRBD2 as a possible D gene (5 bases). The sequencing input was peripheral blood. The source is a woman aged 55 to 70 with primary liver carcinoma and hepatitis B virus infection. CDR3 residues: CATYLSGINIQHF. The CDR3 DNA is TGTGCCACCTACCTTTCGGGAATAAACATTCAGCACTTC.